This T cell receptor beta chain is drawn from a study of T cells after somatic rescue of genetic block. Clones were sequenced by immunoSEQ multiplex PCR, and TCRdb holds only the in-frame ones, with some missing. Counted here are tens of thousands of clones, roughly 93% occurring once; the ten biggest clones make up 2.8%. CDR1 and CDR2 (germline): MNHEY, SVGAGI. V shed 6 bases and J shed 7 bases, with 13 bases lying between them. The CDR3 totals 14 residues. On this clone itself: This specimen includes other DNA sequences encoding the same CDR3.

Source material: peripheral blood mononuclear cells (PBMCs). The chain carries TRBV6-5 and TRBJ1-6; possible D gene TRBD1, 5 bases. The TCR sequence derives from a man aged 25 to 40. CDR3 nucleotides: TGTGCCAGCAGGGCCGTGTGGGGGAATTCACCCCTCCACTTT. This codes for CASRAVWGNSPLHF.